The 20 T cell receptor beta chains below were found in one sample sequenced in a study of T cell responses to AZD1222 COVID-19 vaccine. Sequenced by immunoSEQ multiplex PCR; TCRdb stores in-frame clones only, minus some. Seen here are some 110,000 clones, approximately 90% observed once, and the top ten hold around 9.1%. The source material was peripheral blood, sampled on day 0 of AZD1222 vaccination. The source is an adult in good health.

This chain uses TRBV7-2 with TRBJ2-7, with 8 bases that match TRBD1. With 1 base clipped from V and 7 bases from J, the junction kept 9 bases outside the gene matches. The CDR3 is 15 amino acids. Germline-derived CDR1 and CDR2 are SGHTA and FQGNSA. CDR3 DNA sequence: TGTGCCAGCAGCTTAGTCGGGCAGGGGGCAAGGGAGCAGTACTTC. Translated: CASSLVGQGAREQYF.

The chain links TRBV14 to TRBJ2-1, with D unresolved. CDR1 SGHDN and CDR2 FVKESK come from the germline V gene. V was trimmed by 4 bases and J by 10 bases, leaving 14 bases between them. CDR3 length: 13 residues. The DNA of the CDR3 is TGTGCCAGCAGCCCCCAGACCGAGGTCGAGCAGTTCTTC. Residues: CASSPQTEVEQFF. Supplemented by reference TRBV14 and TRBJ2-1, the full variable domain reads EAGVTQFPSHSVIEKGQTVTLRCDPISGHDNLYWYRRVMGKEIKFLLHFVKESKQDESGMPNNRFLAERTGGTYSTLKVQPAELEDSGVYFCASSPQTEVEQFFGPGTRLTVL.

The chain joins TRBV25-1 to TRBJ2-3; TRBD1 is a possible D gene (6 bases). The CDR3 has 17 residues. Germline V gene sequence: CDR1 MGHDK, CDR2 SYGVNS. Trimming removed 1 base from V and 1 base from J, with 15 bases in between. Here the CDR3 DNA reads TGTGCCAGCAGTGAATGGGGGCCCAGATTAGGCACAGATACGCAGTATTTT. This gives the protein CASSEWGPRLGTDTQYF.

The chain recombines TRBV28 with TRBJ2-7; D unclear. The CDR3 contains 13 residues. Germline loops: CDR1 MDHEN, CDR2 SYDVKM. The V gene lost 8 bases and the J gene lost 0 bases, with 11 bases spanning the gap. CDR3 bases: TGTGCCAGCCAACCGGGTAGCTCCTACGAGCAGTACTTC. Translation: CASQPGSSYEQYF.

CDR3 sequence: CATRAGITDTQYF. The CDR3 DNA follows: TGTGCCACCAGAGCGGGGATCACAGATACGCAGTATTTT. V is TRBV15 and J is TRBJ2-3; 7 bases match TRBD2. V shed 6 bases, J shed 2 bases, and the junction held 2 bases outside the gene matches. The CDR3 sequence is 13 residues long. Germline V gene lookup returns CDR1 LNHNV and CDR2 YYDKDF (reference sequence).

The V and J genes are TRBV4-1 and TRBJ1-1; D gene ambiguous. Germline V gene data show CDR1 as MGHRA and CDR2 as YSYEKL. This CDR3 has 14 amino acids. Trimming stripped 6 bases from V and 4 bases from J, with 15 bases between. The DNA of the CDR3 is TGCGCCAGCAGAGGCCTCACCGTGGGCACTGAAGCTTTCTTT. Its translation: CASRGLTVGTEAFF.

This rearrangement joins TRBV10-1 to TRBJ1-2; possibly TRBD1 for D (6 bases). Germline assignment: CDR1 WNHNN and CDR2 SYGVQD (reference sequence). CDR3 length: 14 amino acids. V lost 6 bases and J lost 1, with 12 bases in between. The CDR3 DNA sequence: TGCGCCAGCAGAAAGACAGGACATAACTATGGCTACACCTTC. Amino acid sequence: CASRKTGHNYGYTF.

V usage is TRBV11-2 and J usage is TRBJ2-5; 11 positions agree with TRBD2. Germline CDR1 SGHAT, CDR2 FQNNGV. CDR3 size: 15 residues. Losses at the gene ends were 3 bases for V and 5 bases for J; bases not matched to a gene: 5. The CDR3 DNA follows: TGTGCCAGCAGCTTTAGCGGGAGGGCCGGGGAGACCCAGTACTTC. It is translated as CASSFSGRAGETQYF. The whole variable domain, filled in from reference TRBV11-2 and TRBJ2-5, reads EAGVAQSPRYKIIEKRQSVAFWCNPISGHATLYWYQQILGQGPKLLIQFQNNGVVDDSQLPKDRFSAERLKGVDSTLKIQPAKLEDSAVYLCASSFSGRAGETQYFGPGTRLLVL.

The chain couples TRBV6-2 or TRBV6-3 to TRBJ2-1; TRBD2 is a possible D gene (5 bases). In germline, CDR1 is MNHEY, CDR2 SVGEGT. V was trimmed by 6 bases and J by 2 bases, leaving 11 bases between them. The CDR3 extends over 14 amino acids. CDR3 residues: CASSRGGTYNEQFF. The CDR3 coding sequence is TGTGCCAGCAGCCGCGGAGGTACCTACAATGAGCAGTTCTTC.

This clone appeared once. The chain employs TRBV2 and TRBJ2-1; no reliable D call. V was clipped by 6 bases and J by 8 bases, with 8 bases between them. Germline V gene sequence: CDR1 SNHLY, CDR2 FYNNEI. The CDR3 is 11 amino acids. CDR3 nucleotides: TGTGCCAGCAGCCCCCTAGATGAGCAGTTCTTC. Its translation: CASSPLDEQFF.

The V gene is TRBV7-9, the J gene TRBJ1-5; D is unclear. CDR3 size: 15 residues. CDR1 and CDR2 from the germline V gene are SEHNR and FQNEAQ (reference sequence). V was trimmed by 2 bases and J by 5 bases, leaving 13 bases between them. CDR3 in amino acids: CASSLMGGWDQPQHF. The DNA for the CDR3 is TGTGCCAGCAGCTTAATGGGAGGCTGGGATCAGCCCCAGCATTTT. Variable domain in full (rest from reference TRBV7-9 and TRBJ1-5): DTGVSQNPRHKITKRGQNVTFRCDPISEHNRLYWYRQTLGQGPEFLTYFQNEAQLEKSRLLSDRFSAERPKGSFSTLEIQRTEQGDSAMYLCASSLMGGWDQPQHFGDGTRLSIL.

The chain has TRBV18 and TRBJ2-1; tentatively, D is TRBD1 or TRBD2 (6 bases each). The CDR3 contains 12 residues. The V and J ends lost 0 bases and 13 bases respectively, with 10 bases between them. Germline V gene sequence: CDR1 KGHSH, CDR2 LQKENI. CDR3 residues: CASSPPGGTQFF. CDR3 coding DNA: TGTGCCAGCTCACCACCCGGGGGCACTCAGTTCTTC.

There are a few counts of this clone. The V gene is TRBV3-1 (or the pseudogene TRBV3-2), the J gene TRBJ2-3; no definite D call. Germline CDR1 and CDR2: LGHDT and YNNKEL (reference sequence). The CDR3 is 15 residues long. Between the trimmed V and J ends, which lost 1 base and 4 bases, there was a span of 12 bases. CDR3 in amino acids: CASSQVEVGADTQYF. Here the CDR3 DNA reads TGTGCCAGCAGCCAAGTTGAGGTTGGGGCAGATACGCAGTATTTT.

This rearrangement joins TRBV19 to TRBJ1-2; no clear D. Trimming removed 5 bases from V and 10 bases from J, with 20 bases in between. Germline lookup yields CDR1 LNHDA and CDR2 SQIVND (reference sequence). This CDR3 has 14 residues. CDR3 nucleotide sequence: TGTGCCAGTAGTCCCCCAAGGGCAATGTTACACTACACCTTC. Translated: CASSPPRAMLHYTF.

The J gene is TRBJ2-7, the V gene TRBV28, with D unclear. The CDR3 length is 15 residues. Trimming pared 6 bases from V and 5 bases from J, leaving 20 bases between. CDR1 and CDR2 (germline): MDHEN, SYDVKM. The DNA for the CDR3 is TGTGCCAGCAGACCCGCGGCGGTGCCTGTAAACGAGCAGTACTTC. Protein product: CASRPAAVPVNEQYF.

This chain connects TRBV14 to TRBJ2-1; the match to TRBD2 covers 7 bases. The V segment lost 4 bases and the J segment 4 bases; nucleotides outside the gene matches: 10. This CDR3 comprises 16 residues. Germline V gene lookup returns CDR1 SGHDN and CDR2 FVKESK. The CDR3 is CASSRLGLVIYNEQFF. CDR3 DNA sequence: TGTGCCAGCAGCCGTCTCGGACTAGTGATATACAATGAGCAGTTCTTC.

The chain recombines TRBV9 with TRBJ2-3; TRBD1 matches at 8 bases. The CDR3 has 18 amino acids. Germline V gene sequence: CDR1 SGDLS, CDR2 YYNGEE. J was trimmed by 2 bases and V by 0 bases; bases with no gene match: 11. CDR3 coding DNA: TGTGCCAGCAGCGTAGGGCAGGGGGCGATGGGACTCACAGATACGCAGTATTTT. Translated: CASSVGQGAMGLTDTQYF.

The chain couples TRBV25-1 to TRBJ2-7; D gene uncertain. Per the germline V gene, CDR1 is MGHDK and CDR2 is SYGVNS. This CDR3 comprises 12 residues. The ends were cut back, 6 bases at V and 3 bases at J, with 9 bases in the middle. The CDR3 bases are TGTGCCAGCAGCCCCTTAGGCTACGAGCAGTACTTC. Amino acid sequence: CASSPLGYEQYF.

The CDR3 sequence: CASSLGGTAGNTIYF. In DNA, the CDR3 is TGTGCCAGCAGCTTGGGGGGGACTGCTGGAAACACCATATATTTT. The gene calls are TRBV11-1 and TRBJ1-3; D may be TRBD1 (5 bases). Between the trimmed V and J ends, which lost 3 bases and 2 bases, there was a span of 11 bases. CDR3 length: 15 amino acids. Germline V gives CDR1 SGHAT, CDR2 FQDESV (reference sequence).

This chain uses TRBV28 with TRBJ1-4; possible D gene TRBD1, 6 bases. CDR3 length: 14 residues. CDR1 and CDR2 (germline): MDHEN, SYDVKM. Trimming pared 5 bases from V and 5 bases from J, leaving 12 bases between. CDR3 protein: CASSEGRGNEKLFF. The CDR3, as DNA: TGTGCCAGCAGTGAGGGTAGGGGGAATGAAAAACTGTTTTTT.